This entry is about one T cell receptor (beta chain). Germline loops: CDR1 SGHRS, CDR2 YFSETQ. The CDR3 extends over 15 amino acids. This sample was included in a study of cytomegalovirus exposure and HLA in healthy donors. Primers for the PCR totalled 60 Vbeta and 13 Jbeta. The data were produced by immunoSEQ multiplex PCR, yet TCRdb's version contains in-frame clones alone and is incomplete. There are about 200,000 clones in the sample, with 6.5% held by the top ten. The chain has TRBV5-1 and TRBJ2-5; 13 nucleotides match TRBD2. TRBJ2-7 matches the DNA end more closely, so the J call is doubtful. Sequencing was carried out using PBMCs. The sequence came from a man aged 25 to 40 in good health and CMV-seronegative. The CDR3 DNA sequence: TGCGCCAGCAGCTCAACCGGGACTAGCGGGGACGAGCAGTACTTC. Its translation is CASSSTGTSGDEQYF.